This TCR beta chain was recovered during a study of T cell repertoires in cytomegalovirus infection. The V end was cut by 2 bases, the J end by 3 bases, with 13 bases between. Germline V gene lookup returns CDR1 MDHEN and CDR2 SYDVKM. This CDR3 contains 15 residues. This clonotype was seen many times. What it recognizes is unknown. TCRdb used MiXCR to reprocess the reads, holding one entry per CDR3 protein. The table shows more than 75,000 distinct CDR3 sequences, with over 25% occurring only once. The sequencing used CD8+ T cells from cultured PBMCs, collected from culture after CMV antigen stimulation. This clonotype was sampled from a human donor in good health (CMV status not recorded). Some clones in this sample may be carry-over from other donors' samples. The rearrangement joins TRBV28 to TRBJ1-1; D is ambiguous. The CDR3 coding sequence is TGTGCCAGCAGTTTAGGGGTTAGGTGGTACACTGAAGCTTTCTTT. It encodes CASSLGVRWYTEAFF.